A selection of T cell receptor beta chains follows, all from one sample in a study of blood T cell repertoires in COVID-19. Some clones are missing from TCRdb's copy, which holds only in-frame ones; the method was immunoSEQ multiplex PCR. The sample gives hundreds of thousands of clones, nearly 90% of which show up once; more than 9% is in the top ten. Sequences were obtained from PBMCs or T cells enriched from blood (not recorded which). The receptors originated from a woman in her 30s who had recovered from COVID-19. CDR3s include the opening cysteine and the closing phenylalanine or tryptophan.

CDR3 length	J gene	V gene	CDR3 protein
13	TRBJ2-1	TRBV6-6	CASVGQGGNEQFF
15	TRBJ1-1	TRBV9	CASSLWGQGDTEAFF
13	TRBJ2-7	TRBV3-1/TRBV3-2	CASSQEGVHEQYF
13	TRBJ2-1	TRBV28	CASSPVAFNEQFF
12	TRBJ2-7	TRBV28	CASSDAGYEQYF
16	TRBJ2-3	TRBV7-7	CASSLGTSGSTDTQYF
14	TRBJ1-2	TRBV28	CASRTGGAGNGYTF
14	TRBJ2-1	TRBV7-2	CASSLPLIVNEQFF
15	TRBJ2-7	TRBV11-1	CASSLVSGTRYEQYF
16	TRBJ1-2	TRBV7-9	CASSLTSLRFPYGYTF